These 9 T cell receptor beta chains were all obtained from the same sample, sequenced in a study of blood T cell repertoires in COVID-19. The table came from immunoSEQ multiplex PCR; TCRdb's copy has only in-frame clones and leaves some out. The sample records almost 250,000 clones, approximately 86% being singletons. Sequencing used peripheral blood. These receptors were collected from a woman aged 55-70 years who had recovered from COVID-19.

This chain joins TRBV9 and TRBJ2-3; TRBD1 might be the D (5 bases). The CDR3 extends over 15 amino acids. Per germline, CDR1 SGDLS and CDR2 YYNGEE. V was shortened by 5 bases and J by 3 bases, with 16 bases between the two germline ends. The CDR3: CASSFGAGRTDTQYF. CDR3 DNA sequence: TGTGCCAGCAGTTTTGGGGCAGGCCGTACAGATACGCAGTATTTT.

The V gene is TRBV15, the J gene TRBJ2-7, with 7 nucleotides matching TRBD1. From germline, CDR1 is LNHNV and CDR2 YYDKDF (reference sequence). Unmatched junction bases numbered 17, after V lost 5 bases and J lost 7 bases. There are 16 residues in the CDR3. The CDR3, as DNA: TGTGCCACCAGCGGACCATCGACAGGGCCGCTACGGGAGCAGTACTTC. The encoded protein is CATSGPSTGPLREQYF.

The chain uses TRBV3-1 (or the pseudogene TRBV3-2) and TRBJ2-3; 14 nucleotides match TRBD2. The CDR3 totals 19 residues. Losses at the gene ends were 4 bases for V and 5 bases for J; bases not matched to a gene: 14. CDR1 LGHDT and CDR2 YNNKEL come from the germline V gene (reference sequence). The DNA of the CDR3 is TGTGCCAGCAGCCCCCAGGGTGCGACTAGCGGGGGGGCAAGAGATACGCAGTATTTT. Encoded protein: CASSPQGATSGGARDTQYF.

The V gene is TRBV6-5, the J gene TRBJ1-5; TRBD1 is a possible D gene (5 bases). Trimming shortened V by 6 bases and J by 7 bases, and 13 bases separated the two germline ends. This CDR3 is 13 amino acids long. Germline CDR1 MNHEY, CDR2 SVGAGI. CDR3: CASRGGVRQPQHF. CDR3 nucleotides: TGTGCCAGCAGGGGAGGGGTGCGACAGCCCCAGCATTTT.

This chain joins TRBV3-1 (or the pseudogene TRBV3-2) and TRBJ2-5, with a possible D match to TRBD1 (7 bases). CDR1 is LGHDT and CDR2 is YNNKEL in the germline V gene (reference sequence). This CDR3 has 13 residues. The V end lost 0 bases, the J end lost 13 bases, and 15 bases lay between the germline ends. The CDR3 reads CASSQETRGPTYF. The CDR3 nucleotides read TGTGCCAGCAGCCAAGAGACTAGGGGGCCCACGTACTTC.

The V gene is TRBV5-1, the J gene TRBJ2-1; the D gene is possibly TRBD2 (6 bases). Trimming took 2 bases from V and 6 from J, leaving 9 bases between them. The CDR3 totals 13 residues. Per germline, CDR1 SGHRS and CDR2 YFSETQ. This chain's CDR3 is CASSFQGLNEQFF. CDR3 coding DNA: TGCGCCAGCAGCTTCCAGGGACTCAATGAGCAGTTCTTC.

J is TRBJ2-3 and V is TRBV4-2; 7 positions match TRBD1. The germline V gene has CDR1 LGHNA and CDR2 YNFKEQ. This CDR3 has 13 amino acids. The V gene end was trimmed by 4 bases and the J gene end by 3 bases; junction bases not matched to a gene: 1. CDR3 in DNA: TGTGCCAGCAGCCTGGGACAGACAGATACGCAGTATTTT. It specifies CASSLGQTDTQYF.

The J gene is TRBJ1-3, the V gene TRBV19, with D maybe TRBD1 (5 bases). The germline V gene encodes CDR1 LNHDA and CDR2 SQIVND (reference sequence). Trimming removed 4 bases from V and 0 bases from J, with 16 bases in between. CDR3 length equals 17 residues. CDR3 DNA: TGTGCCAGTAGTACCCCGCAGGGACTCGACTCTGGAAACACCATATATTTT. This codes for CASSTPQGLDSGNTIYF.

The chain is built from TRBV4-1 and TRBJ1-5, with D possibly being TRBD1 (5 bases). CDR3 length: 16 amino acids. With 1 base removed from V and 4 bases from J, the gap between germline ends came to 14 bases. CDR1 MGHRA and CDR2 YSYEKL come from the germline V gene. The CDR3 loop reads CASSQGARGRNQPQHF. CDR3 bases: TGCGCCAGCAGCCAAGGGGCAAGGGGCAGGAATCAGCCCCAGCATTTT.